Following are 14 T cell receptor beta chains from one sample sequenced in a study of T cells in Graves' hyperthyroidism and ophthalmopathy. Amplification of TCR beta CDR3 regions was performed using RNA transcripts as template. The HTBI primer set drove a first-round RT-PCR of the TCR CDR3. TCRdb fed the multiplex PCR reads into MiXCR, producing one record per CDR3 protein. The repertoire holds around 300,000 distinct CDR3 sequences, with about 20% as singletons. Sequencing was done on a sample of blood. These receptors were taken from a man between 25 and 39 years old with Graves' ophthalmopathy.

This clonotype occurred a few times. CDR3 DNA: TGTGCCAGCAGCCTACGTATGGGCGGGGAGCTGTTTTTT. This codes for CASSLRMGGELFF. The chain links TRBV13 to TRBJ2-2; D is ambiguous. The V end lost 5 bases, the J end lost 7 bases, and 11 bases lay between the germline ends. Germline assignment: CDR1 PRHDT and CDR2 FYEKMQ (reference sequence). This CDR3 has 13 residues.

In its sample, this clonotype was seen a few times. The CDR3: CASSLSAGVSYEQYF. The CDR3 DNA follows: TGCGCCAGCAGCTTGTCGGCGGGAGTGAGCTACGAGCAGTACTTC. This chain uses TRBV5-1 with TRBJ2-7; 7 bases agree with TRBD2. Trimming cost V 1 base and J 3 bases; bases outside gene matches: 7. The CDR3 totals 15 residues. Per germline, CDR1 SGHRS and CDR2 YFSETQ. Combining the CDR3 with reference TRBV5-1 and TRBJ2-7 gives the whole variable domain KAGVTQTPRYLIKTRGQQVTLSCSPISGHRSVSWYQQTPGQGLQFLFEYFSETQRNKGNFPGRFSGRQFSNSRSEMNVSTLELGDSALYLCASSLSAGVSYEQYFGPGTRLTVT.

This clonotype was counted a single time. V gene TRBV2 combines with J gene TRBJ1-1, with D uncertain. This CDR3 comprises 13 residues. Germline CDR1 and CDR2: SNHLY and FYNNEI. The ends were cut back, 3 bases at V and 8 bases at J, with 13 bases in the middle. CDR3 loop: CASSDEAGAEAFF. In DNA form, the CDR3 reads TGTGCCAGCAGTGATGAGGCAGGCGCAGAAGCTTTCTTT.

This chain connects TRBV27 to TRBJ1-6; D possibly corresponds to TRBD1 (5 bases). The ends were cut back, 3 bases at V and 5 bases at J, with 8 bases in the middle. There are 14 residues in the CDR3. CDR1 and CDR2 (germline): MNHEY, SMNVEV (reference sequence). CDR3 sequence: CASSFRTNNSPLHF. CDR3 nucleotide sequence: TGTGCCAGCAGTTTTCGGACAAATAATTCACCCCTCCACTTT.

CDR3 protein: CASSFAGGGGYTF. CDR3 coding DNA: TGTGCCAGCAGCTTTGCAGGGGGTGGTGGCTACACCTTC. The J gene is TRBJ1-2, the V gene TRBV5-6; 7 bases align to TRBD1. This CDR3 has 13 amino acids. Germline V gene sequence: CDR1 SGHDT, CDR2 YYEEEE. V lost 2 bases, J lost 7 bases, and 5 bases stayed unmatched.

This clonotype turned up a few times. The rearrangement joins TRBV19 to TRBJ2-5; D may be TRBD1 (6 bases). Trimming pared 7 bases from V and 4 bases from J, leaving 19 bases between. Germline V gene data show CDR1 as LNHDA and CDR2 as SQIVND (reference sequence). CDR3 length: 15 amino acids. The CDR3 DNA is TGTGCCAGTACCACTGGGACATCGGGGAGAGAGACCCAGTACTTC. It encodes CASTTGTSGRETQYF.

This clonotype was observed a handful of times. This chain connects TRBV29-1 to TRBJ2-3; 12 bases are a match to TRBD2. CDR1 and CDR2 from the germline V gene are SQVTM and ANQGSEA. The CDR3 extends over 15 amino acids. V trimming: 5 bases; J trimming: 2 bases; junction bases outside the gene matches: 5. DNA of the CDR3: TGCAGCGTTTTCCGGACTAGCGGGACCACAGATACGCAGTATTTT. The encoded protein is CSVFRTSGTTDTQYF.

The V and J genes are TRBV7-9 and TRBJ2-1; 9 bases align to TRBD2. The CDR3 runs 14 residues. CDR1 and CDR2 (germline): SEHNR, FQNEAQ (reference sequence). Trimming cost V 2 bases and J 8 bases; bases outside gene matches: 4. CDR3 loop: CASSLLAGADEQFF. Written as DNA, the CDR3 is TGTGCCAGCAGCTTATTAGCGGGAGCGGATGAGCAGTTCTTC.

This chain uses TRBV4-2 with TRBJ1-2, with D hard to call. Trimming removed 3 bases from V and 4 bases from J, with 9 bases in between. The CDR3 consists of 13 residues. CDR1 is LGHNA and CDR2 is YNFKEQ in the germline V gene. The DNA for the CDR3 is TGTGCCAGCAGCCAGGGAAGCGCCTATGGCTACACCTTC. Translation: CASSQGSAYGYTF.

This clonotype was detected a few times. The chain joins TRBV28 to TRBJ1-5; TRBD1 might be the D (5 bases). Trimming pared 7 bases from V and 2 bases from J, leaving 12 bases between. CDR3 length: 14 residues. Germline V gene sequence: CDR1 MDHEN, CDR2 SYDVKM. CDR3: CASIGTGGNQPQHF. The CDR3 region has the DNA TGTGCCAGCATTGGGACGGGGGGCAATCAGCCCCAGCATTTT.

This clonotype was observed at least ten times. The V call is TRBV20-1, the J call TRBJ1-5; no clear D. The germline V gene has CDR1 DFQATT and CDR2 SNEGSKA (reference sequence). CDR3 length: 13 residues. Trimming removed 5 bases from V and 0 bases from J, with 8 bases in between. The CDR3 DNA follows: TGCAGTGCTGGAGGATATAGCAATCAGCCCCAGCATTTT. This codes for CSAGGYSNQPQHF.

This clonotype was seen more than once but under ten times. The chain joins TRBV29-1 to TRBJ2-3; D is perhaps TRBD1 (5 bases). This CDR3 is built from 12 residues. The V gene's germline CDR1 is SQVTM and CDR2 ANQGSEA. V was shortened by 3 bases and J by 4 bases, with 8 bases between the two germline ends. CDR3 in amino acids: CSVDRESDTQYF. In DNA form, the CDR3 reads TGCAGCGTTGACAGGGAATCAGATACGCAGTATTTT.

The genes are TRBV4-1 and TRBJ2-4; D is possibly TRBD2 (6 bases). Trimming removed 4 bases from V and 1 base from J, with 14 bases in between. The CDR3 is 16 residues long. Germline values: CDR1 MGHRA, CDR2 YSYEKL. Written as DNA, the CDR3 is TGCGCCAGCAGCCCTGAGCGCGGGGCGGCCAAAAACATTCAGTACTTC. Its protein product is CASSPERGAAKNIQYF.

In its sample, this clonotype was seen many times. V gene TRBV28 combines with J gene TRBJ1-2, with 8 bases fitting TRBD1. Trimming removed 4 bases from V and 4 bases from J; junction bases left unmatched: 11. Germline values: CDR1 MDHEN, CDR2 SYDVKM. This CDR3 is built from 16 residues. The CDR3 bases are TGTGCCAGCAGTTCCTATACCAGGACAGGGAGCTATGGCTACACCTTC. Protein: CASSSYTRTGSYGYTF.